The present entry profiles one T cell receptor beta chain with its context. Its antigen remains unidentified. No per-base quality is available; no much larger clone lies one base away. This entry is derived from a study of beta chain features in type 1 diabetes (dated by TCRdb to 2016 to 2018). Some background on the complete study: Mean age, gender distribution, total cell number and subset yield were not different between patients and healthy donors. A total of roughly 100 million sorted cells were examined across all samples, and the number of cells per subset was strongly correlated with RNA yield. The study compared the TCRB repertoires of sorted circulating CD4+ T cell subsets in recently diagnosed type 1 diabetes patients with those in matched healthy donors. Regulatory and stem cell-like memory subsets were isolated from only 8 patients and roughly 8 healthy donors, whereas naive and central memory subsets came from all 30 or so donors. General conclusions and limits of the study: Because cDNA was sequenced instead of genomic DNA, highly expressing activated cells could be over-represented, though the groups showed no difference in activation or CD3 levels. Type 1 diabetes patients showed a moderate but significant shortening of TCRB CDR3 length in all four CD4+ subsets. Only small numbers of individuals were included in the HLA sub-analyses, which left unresolved whether HLA type had any influence on TCRB rearrangement. Patients with type 1 diabetes made fewer insertions and deleted more nucleotides at VDJ recombination sites, implying thymic rearrangement abnormalities. Shorter templates might be favored by PCR, yet because patient and control samples were amplified and corrected together, any such skew would affect both groups equally. Naive, central memory and regulatory TCRB repertoires appeared to be more alike among patients than among healthy donors.

V is pared back by 5 bases and J by 4 bases, with 11 bases lying between the germline termini. The CDR3 measures 13 amino acids from cysteine to phenylalanine. Only CDR3 DNA is held: 39 bases, read in frame from base 1. CDR1 and CDR2, per the germline V gene, are MDHEN and SYDVKM. Each donor gave one peripheral blood draw, averaging approximately 0.12 L, which was collected into heparinised tubes. Using a panel that included CD45RO, CCR7, CD25, CD127, CD95 and CD27, naive, central memory, regulatory and stem cell-like memory CD4+ T cells were sorted on a BD FACSAria II. Purity was above 95% for every sorted population. PBMCs were separated immediately by Lymphoprep density gradient centrifugation and were stained directly, without being cultured. So that batch effects would be minimized, each experiment stained and sorted samples in pairs, pairing one healthy donor with one patient. The entire isolated RNA was reverse transcribed using the High Capacity cDNA Reverse Transcription Kit, and thus expressed TCRB transcripts were sequenced. Naive, central memory and regulatory T cell samples underwent deep immunoSEQ sequencing, averaging approximately 3.5 million total reads per sample. Sorted cells were lysed in RLT buffer, and RNA was extracted using DNase-treated RNeasy Micro or Mini kits according to cell number. Each cell subset was processed on its own to prevent cross-contamination, while patient and healthy donor samples were processed together. Using the immunoSEQ multiplex PCR, TCRB sequences were amplified from cDNA into 87-bp fragments spanning the CDR3 region. Sequencing of the amplicons was performed on the Illumina HiSeq platform. On the study's bioinformatics: Synthetic template baselines were used to correct PCR bias computationally, reads within Hamming distance 2 were collapsed together, and singletons that could not be merged were discarded. Reads were aligned against IMGT so that V, D and J genes, CDR3 length and insertions or deletions at six rearrangement sites could be assigned. Clonotype counts were normalized to sorted cell number within each subset before computing true diversity and Gini coefficients with the tcR R package. Repertoire sharing was quantified using the overlap coefficient calculated on TCRB nucleotide sequences. Out-of-frame TCRB sequences from naive cells were analyzed to stand in for the pre-selection repertoire. TCRdb retrieved this table from immuneACCESS and kept in-frame rearrangements only. Not all clones are present; in checked studies, unresolved V genes account for under half, and no reason is known for the remainder. V and J calls and clone size are given by that table; D and trimming were obtained from the DNA. For this sample the table gives around 500,000 clones, of which roughly 10% were detected only once. More than 0.045% of the sample is in the top ten clones.

The sample comprised naive CD4+ T cells from blood. The intended sense of this specimen's cell subset or site label: true naive CD4+ T cells. The clonotype was recovered from a woman between 18 and 29 years old in good health. The chain is made from TRBV28 and TRBJ1-2; a tentative D call is TRBD1 (5 bases match). CDR3 sequence: CASSKGHSYGYTF. The DNA sequence reads TGTGCCAGCAGTAAAGGACACTCCTATGGCTACACCTTC.